The clone carrying this T cell receptor beta chain was found many times. Its antigen remains unknown. Germline values: CDR1 SGHDN, CDR2 FVKESK. The junction had 6 bases not matched to a gene; V was cut back by 5 bases and J by 3 bases. The CDR3 has 16 residues. TCR beta CDR3 regions were amplified from RNA transcripts. TCR CDR3 regions were first amplified by RT-PCR with HTBI primers. TCRdb re-called the multiplex PCR reads with MiXCR, one entry per CDR3 protein. The sample holds approximately 430,000 distinct CDR3 sequences; 15% to 17% are singletons and the top ten take roughly 14%. Stable Graves' hyperthyroidism meant no ophthalmopathy progression within 18 months. Thyroid ultrasound, orbital computed tomography, clinical symptoms, and serum thyroxine and TRAb underpinned diagnoses. This record comes from a study of T cells in Graves' hyperthyroidism and ophthalmopathy. Overall study findings and caveats: Peripheral blood also featured most of the thyroid clonotypes expanded above 0.001.

The TCR sequence derives from a woman in her late teens or twenties with Graves' hyperthyroidism. Material for sequencing was blood. The rearrangement links TRBV14 to TRBJ2-3; 12 bases are a match to TRBD2. CDR3 nucleotides: TGTGCCAGCAGCACTCGACTAGCGGGGGTGACAGATACGCAGTATTTT. Protein sequence: CASSTRLAGVTDTQYF.